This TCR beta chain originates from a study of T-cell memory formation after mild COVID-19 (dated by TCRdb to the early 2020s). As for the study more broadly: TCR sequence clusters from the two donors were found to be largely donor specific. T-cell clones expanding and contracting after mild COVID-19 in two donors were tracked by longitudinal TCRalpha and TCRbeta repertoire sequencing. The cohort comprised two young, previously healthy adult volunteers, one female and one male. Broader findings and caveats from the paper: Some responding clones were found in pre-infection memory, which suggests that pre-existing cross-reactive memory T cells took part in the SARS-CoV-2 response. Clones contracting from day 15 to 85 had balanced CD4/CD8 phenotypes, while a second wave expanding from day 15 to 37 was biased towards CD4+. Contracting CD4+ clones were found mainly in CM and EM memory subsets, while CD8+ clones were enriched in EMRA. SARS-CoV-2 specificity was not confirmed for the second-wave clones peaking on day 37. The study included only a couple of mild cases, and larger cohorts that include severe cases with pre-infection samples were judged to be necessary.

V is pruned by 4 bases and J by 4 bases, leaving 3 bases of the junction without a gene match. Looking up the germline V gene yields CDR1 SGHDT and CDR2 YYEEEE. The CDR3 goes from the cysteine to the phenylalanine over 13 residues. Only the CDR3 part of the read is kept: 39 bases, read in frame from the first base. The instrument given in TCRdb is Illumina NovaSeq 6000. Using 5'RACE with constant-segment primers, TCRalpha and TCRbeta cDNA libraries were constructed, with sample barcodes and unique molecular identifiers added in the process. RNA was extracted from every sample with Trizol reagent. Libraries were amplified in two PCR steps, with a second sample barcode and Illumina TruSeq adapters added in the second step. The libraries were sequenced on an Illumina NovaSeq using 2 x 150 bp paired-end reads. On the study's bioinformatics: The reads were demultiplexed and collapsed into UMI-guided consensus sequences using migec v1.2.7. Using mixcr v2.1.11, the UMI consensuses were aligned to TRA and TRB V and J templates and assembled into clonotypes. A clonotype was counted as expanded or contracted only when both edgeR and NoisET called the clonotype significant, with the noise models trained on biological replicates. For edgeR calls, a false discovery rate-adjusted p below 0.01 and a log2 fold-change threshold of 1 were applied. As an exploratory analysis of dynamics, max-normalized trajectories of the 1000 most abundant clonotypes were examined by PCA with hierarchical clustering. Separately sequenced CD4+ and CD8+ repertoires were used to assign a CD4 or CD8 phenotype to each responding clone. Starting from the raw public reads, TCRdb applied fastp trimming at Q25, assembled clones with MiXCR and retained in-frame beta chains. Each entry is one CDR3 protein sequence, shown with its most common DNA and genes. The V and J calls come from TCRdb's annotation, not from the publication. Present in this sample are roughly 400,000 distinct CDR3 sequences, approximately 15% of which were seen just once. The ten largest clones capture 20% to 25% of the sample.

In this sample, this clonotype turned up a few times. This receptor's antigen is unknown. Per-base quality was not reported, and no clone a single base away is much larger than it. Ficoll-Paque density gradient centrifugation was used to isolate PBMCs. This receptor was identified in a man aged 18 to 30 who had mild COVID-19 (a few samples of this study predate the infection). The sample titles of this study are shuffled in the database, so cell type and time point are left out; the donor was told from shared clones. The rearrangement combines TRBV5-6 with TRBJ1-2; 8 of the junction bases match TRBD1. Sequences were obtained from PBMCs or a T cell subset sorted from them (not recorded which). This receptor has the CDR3 CASSDDRGYGYTF. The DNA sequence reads TGTGCCAGCAGCGACGACAGGGGCTATGGCTACACCTTC.